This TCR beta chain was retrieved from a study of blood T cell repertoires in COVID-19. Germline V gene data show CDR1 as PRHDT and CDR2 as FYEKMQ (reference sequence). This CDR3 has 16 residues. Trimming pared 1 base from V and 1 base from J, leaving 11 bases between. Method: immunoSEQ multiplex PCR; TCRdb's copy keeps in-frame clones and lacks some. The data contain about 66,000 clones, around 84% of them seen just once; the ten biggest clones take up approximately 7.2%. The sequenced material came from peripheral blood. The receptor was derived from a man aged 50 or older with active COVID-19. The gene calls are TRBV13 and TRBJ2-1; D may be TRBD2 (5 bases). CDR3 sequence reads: CASSLEGWESYNEQFF. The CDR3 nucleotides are TGTGCCAGCAGCTTAGAAGGCTGGGAGTCCTACAATGAGCAGTTCTTC.